This entry describes one T cell receptor beta chain. The CDR3 runs 16 residues. The J segment lost 2 bases and the V segment lost 0 bases, leaving 6 bases of the junction unmatched. Germline CDR1 is SEHNR and CDR2 is FQNEAQ (reference sequence). Using immunoSEQ multiplex PCR, the repertoire was profiled, and TCRdb retains in-frame clones only, with some absent. The data contain hundreds of thousands of clones, approximately 85% of them singletons. This specimen belongs to a study of blood T cell repertoires in COVID-19. The TCR sequence derives from a man aged 25 to 40 who had recovered from COVID-19. The V and J genes are TRBV7-9 and TRBJ2-7; TRBD1 agrees at 8 bases. Sequenced material: PBMCs or T cells enriched from blood (not recorded which). DNA for the CDR3: TGTGCCAGCAGCTTAGCTTCAGGGGGCGATCCCTACGAGCAGTACTTC. Translated: CASSLASGGDPYEQYF. Full variable domain (missing parts from reference TRBV7-9 and TRBJ2-7): DTGVSQNPRHKITKRGQNVTFRCDPISEHNRLYWYRQTLGQGPEFLTYFQNEAQLEKSRLLSDRFSAERPKGSFSTLEIQRTEQGDSAMYLCASSLASGGDPYEQYFGPGTRLTVT.